This T cell receptor (beta chain) was recorded in a study of PD-1 blockade in classical Hodgkin lymphoma. A word on this clone: Antigen specificity is unknown.

V lost 3 bases to trimming and J lost 0 bases, with 15 bases between them. Per germline, CDR1 MGHRA and CDR2 YSYEKL. The length of the CDR3 is 17 residues. General study results and limits: Sources of repertoire differences remain undefined, possibly disease activity or prior therapy. Patients were excluded if nivolumab began under 1 year after ASCT (the autologous transplant).

The patients all showed relapse after autologous stem cell transplantation, while their brentuximab vedotin exposure varied. Libraries were prepared by immunoSEQ multiplex PCR; TCRdb keeps only in-frame clonotypes and omits some of them. Of about 28,000 clones detected, approximately 87% appear once; the ten largest clones hold 20% to 25%. The chain uses TRBV4-1 and TRBJ1-3; D unresolved. The clonotype was recovered from a human donor with classical Hodgkin lymphoma. The starting material was peripheral blood mononuclear cells (PBMCs), obtained before the second cycle of nivolumab. CDR3 in DNA: TGCGCCAGCAGCCATGCCCCACGTTACTCCTCTGGAAACACCATATATTTT. Translating it yields CASSHAPRYSSGNTIYF.